This passage covers 21 T cell receptor beta chains from one sample sequenced in a study of blood T cell repertoires in COVID-19. Profiling relied on immunoSEQ multiplex PCR, and the TCRdb table lists in-frame clones only, not all of them. Of about 480,000 clones listed, roughly 88% are singletons. The sequenced sample was peripheral blood. All receptors come from a woman between 45 and 65 years old with COVID-19, enrolled during active disease.

The chain employs TRBV19 and TRBJ1-3; a possible D gene is TRBD1 (6 bases). The CDR3 covers 14 residues. Deletions cut 9 bases from V and 4 bases from J, with 16 bases between. The germline CDR1 and CDR2 sequences are LNHDA and SQIVND (reference sequence). The CDR3 DNA follows: TGTGCCAGCAGAGAACAGGGCGAGGGAAACACCATATATTTT. Residues: CASREQGEGNTIYF.

This clone was detected once. CDR3 residues: CASSASGAPRDTQYF. The CDR3 DNA is TGTGCCAGTAGTGCTAGCGGGGCGCCAAGAGATACGCAGTATTTT. The rearrangement joins TRBV19 to TRBJ2-3, with 9 positions matching TRBD2. Unmatched junction bases numbered 8, after V lost 5 bases and J lost 5 bases. Germline-derived CDR1 and CDR2 are LNHDA and SQIVND (reference sequence). The CDR3 runs to 15 residues.

The sample holds a few counts of this clone. V gene TRBV6-5 combines with J gene TRBJ1-5; D gene uncertain. CDR1 and CDR2 (germline): MNHEY, SVGAGI. The CDR3 is 14 residues long. The germline V and J ends were trimmed by 5 bases and 4 bases, with 12 bases remaining between them. The DNA for the CDR3 is TGTGCCAGCAGTCGTCTCGCGGGGAATCAGCCCCAGCATTTT. Translation: CASSRLAGNQPQHF.

V usage is TRBV19 and J usage is TRBJ2-7, with D possibly TRBD1 on 5 matching bases. Germline CDR1 and CDR2: LNHDA and SQIVND (reference sequence). The CDR3 is 13 residues long. V lost 1 base to trimming and J lost 5 bases, with 9 bases between them. This chain's CDR3 is CASSIGGLNEQYF. The CDR3 bases are TGTGCCAGTAGTATAGGGGGCTTGAACGAGCAGTACTTC. Full variable domain (rest looked up from reference TRBV19 and TRBJ2-7): DGGITQSPKYLFRKEGQNVTLSCEQNLNHDAMYWYRQDPGQGLRLIYYSQIVNDFQKGDIAEGYSVSREKKESFPLTVTSAQKNPTAFYLCASSIGGLNEQYFGPGTRLTVT.

V is TRBV3-1 (or the pseudogene TRBV3-2) and J is TRBJ2-2; unclear D gene. V lost 3 bases, J lost 2 bases, and 4 bases lay in between. This CDR3 is 13 amino acids long. Germline-derived CDR1 and CDR2 are LGHDT and YNNKEL (reference sequence). CDR3 amino acids: CASSQLNTGELFF. CDR3 coding DNA: TGTGCCAGCAGCCAGTTAAACACCGGGGAGCTGTTTTTT.

The rearrangement uses TRBV28 and TRBJ1-5; TRBD1 is a possible D gene (6 bases). V lost 7 bases, J lost 9 bases, and 22 bases lay in between. CDR3 size: 15 residues. CDR1 and CDR2 (germline): MDHEN, SYDVKM. For the CDR3, the DNA is TGTGCCAGCACGAGATTCCAGGGGAGCGGGACGCCCCAGCATTTT. As protein: CASTRFQGSGTPQHF.

This clone was recorded once. V is TRBV7-2 and J is TRBJ2-1; a weak D match, TRBD1 (6 bases). This CDR3 is built from 16 residues. CDR1 is SGHTA, CDR2 FQGNSA, per germline. Trimming shortened V by 1 base and J by 9 bases, and 19 bases separated the two germline ends. CDR3 in amino acids: CASSLETGIIRGEQFF. CDR3 coding DNA: TGTGCCAGCAGCTTAGAGACAGGTATCATCCGGGGTGAGCAGTTCTTC.

The chain uses TRBV2 and TRBJ1-1; TRBD1 is a possible D gene (5 bases). The germline V gene encodes CDR1 SNHLY and CDR2 FYNNEI. V lost 8 bases and J lost 6, with 13 bases in between. This CDR3 comprises 12 residues. The chain's CDR3 is CASFRTFPEAFF. DNA of the CDR3: TGTGCCAGCTTCAGGACATTCCCTGAAGCTTTCTTT.

V is TRBV6-5 and J is TRBJ2-1; possibly TRBD1 for D (5 bases). The CDR3 covers 13 residues. CDR1 is MNHEY and CDR2 is SVGAGI in the germline V gene. The CDR3 DNA follows: TGTGCTTCAACCGTAGGGGCCTACAATGAGCAGTTCTTC. Translation gives CASTVGAYNEQFF.

The V gene is TRBV5-6, the J gene TRBJ1-1; 7 positions agree with TRBD1. There are 14 residues in the CDR3. V was clipped by 5 bases and J by 10 bases; unmatched bases: 14. CDR1 SGHDT and CDR2 YYEEEE come from the germline V gene. The CDR3 sequence: CASRVGRDRERAFF. CDR3 nucleotide sequence: TGTGCCAGCAGGGTGGGGCGAGACAGGGAGCGAGCTTTCTTT.

CDR3 sequence (DNA): TGCGCCAGCAGCTTGGTCCCAGGGGATGGAGTTGCTGGAAACACCATATATTTT. Its protein is CASSLVPGDGVAGNTIYF. The gene calls are TRBV5-1 and TRBJ1-3, with D maybe TRBD1 (6 bases). V lost 0 bases and J lost 2, with 18 bases in between. The CDR3 runs to 18 residues. Germline-derived CDR1 and CDR2 are SGHRS and YFSETQ.

This chain uses TRBV6-5 with TRBJ2-7; 8 bases are a match to TRBD2. Germline CDR1 and CDR2: MNHEY and SVGAGI. The CDR3 consists of 15 residues. J was trimmed by 1 base and V by 5 bases; bases with no gene match: 7. This CDR3 is CASSTATSASYEQYF. The CDR3 nucleotides read TGTGCCAGCAGTACCGCGACTAGCGCGTCCTACGAGCAGTACTTC.

In nucleotides, the CDR3 is TGTGCCACCAGTGCCACGGGGGGATTTAAGAATGAGCAGTTCTTC. Amino acid sequence: CATSATGGFKNEQFF. The genes are TRBV24-1 and TRBJ2-1; 7 bases map to TRBD2. The CDR3 runs 15 residues. The V gene's germline CDR1 is KGHDR and CDR2 SFDVKD. The V gene end was trimmed by 5 bases and the J gene end by 7 bases; junction bases not matched to a gene: 10.

The gene calls are TRBV29-1 and TRBJ1-1, with 9 bases lining up with TRBD1. V shed 5 bases and J 2 bases; nucleotides not matched to a gene: 3. The CDR3 runs to 13 residues. Germline loops: CDR1 SQVTM, CDR2 ANQGSEA. The CDR3 bases are TGCAGCGTTTGGACAGGGGTAAACACTGAAGCTTTCTTT. It specifies CSVWTGVNTEAFF.

The rearrangement joins TRBV6-5 to TRBJ1-1, with D uncertain. V lost 5 bases and J 8 bases, leaving 9 bases between the germline ends. From germline, CDR1 is MNHEY and CDR2 SVGAGI. The CDR3 runs to 11 residues. The chain's CDR3 is CASSMGAEAFF. In nucleotides, the CDR3 is TGTGCCAGCAGTATGGGAGCGGAAGCTTTCTTT.

The chain has TRBV24-1 and TRBJ2-7; TRBD2 matches 8 bases. V lost 3 bases to trimming and J lost 5 bases; unmatched junction nucleotides: 11. This CDR3 comprises 16 residues. From germline, CDR1 is KGHDR and CDR2 SFDVKD. CDR3 protein: CATSDERAGDNDEQYF. Written as DNA, the CDR3 is TGTGCCACCAGTGATGAACGAGCGGGGGACAACGACGAGCAGTACTTC.

The chain is built from TRBV5-1 and TRBJ1-1; D call uncertain. The CDR3 has 13 amino acids. CDR1 and CDR2 from the germline V gene are SGHRS and YFSETQ. V lost 0 bases, J lost 7 bases, and 10 bases lay in between. The CDR3 DNA reads TGCGCCAGCAGCTTGGTTCGGGGAAATGAAGCTTTCTTT. This encodes CASSLVRGNEAFF.

V usage is TRBV19 and J usage is TRBJ1-5, with D possibly TRBD1 on 6 matching bases. The CDR3 runs 14 residues. V shed 10 bases and J shed 4 bases, with 17 bases lying between them. CDR1 and CDR2 from the germline V gene are LNHDA and SQIVND (reference sequence). CDR3 coding DNA: TGTGCCACAGACCCGGGGGGCGGAAATCAGCCCCAGCATTTT. Protein: CATDPGGGNQPQHF.

The rearrangement uses TRBV5-1 and TRBJ2-3, with 7 positions matching TRBD1. V gave up 6 bases and J gave up 5 bases; unmatched junction bases: 12. The CDR3 has 15 residues. The V gene's germline CDR1 is SGHRS and CDR2 YFSETQ. The DNA for the CDR3 is TGCGCCAGCACCTGGAGTTCGGGACAGAGAGATACGCAGTATTTT. It is translated as CASTWSSGQRDTQYF.

Details on this clone: The same CDR3 is also encoded by other DNA sequences in this sample. V is TRBV5-1 and J is TRBJ1-1; D gene unclear. The germline V and J ends were trimmed by 0 bases and 2 bases, with 8 bases remaining between them. The CDR3 spans 14 residues. Germline CDR1 is SGHRS and CDR2 is YFSETQ. CDR3 coding DNA: TGCGCCAGCAGCTTGGTAGGAGGCAACACTGAAGCTTTCTTT. Translated: CASSLVGGNTEAFF.

The rearrangement uses TRBV11-3 and TRBJ1-1, with unresolved D. Germline lookup yields CDR1 SGHNT and CDR2 YENEEA. V lost 5 bases and J 2 bases, leaving 12 bases between the germline ends. This CDR3 spans 14 amino acids. CDR3 region: CASSPGRGNTEAFF. For the CDR3, the DNA is TGTGCCAGCAGCCCCGGACGGGGAAACACTGAAGCTTTCTTT.